What follows are 19 T cell receptor beta chains derived from one specimen sequenced in a study of T cell repertoires in cytomegalovirus infection (dated by TCRdb to about 2019). These reads were obtained on an Illumina HiSeq 1500. The raw public data were reprocessed by TCRdb itself: fastp quality trimming at Q25, MiXCR clonotype calling, in-frame beta chains only. One record per CDR3 amino acid sequence lists the most common genes and DNA. This sample comprises under 150,000 distinct CDR3 sequences, over 25% of them detected only once. The top ten hold around 41% of the sample. Reading the label with the study, this specimen's treatment or condition is: in vitro stimulation with specific CMV peptide epitopes to enrich CMV-specific T cells. No antigen is known for these receptors. The sequenced sample was CD8+ T cells from cultured PBMCs, obtained from culture after CMV antigen stimulation. All receptors come from a human donor in good health (CMV status not recorded). Some clones in this sample may be carry-over from other donors' samples.

This clonotype appeared a few times. The chain is built from TRBV7-6 and TRBJ1-6, with 7 bases matching TRBD1. CDR3 length: 15 amino acids. Per germline, CDR1 SGHVS and CDR2 FNYEAQ. V was clipped by 1 base and J by 7 bases; unmatched bases: 4. In nucleotides, the CDR3 is TGTGCCAGCAGCTTAGGCGGGACAGACAATTCACCCCTCCACTTT. Amino acids: CASSLGGTDNSPLHF.

CDR3: CASSRGGRSSYNEQFF. CDR3 sequence (DNA): TGCGCCAGCAGTCGGGGGGGGCGGAGCTCCTACAATGAGCAGTTCTTC. This chain connects TRBV5-1 to TRBJ2-1; 8 bases match TRBD2. The J segment lost 0 bases and the V segment lost 5 bases, leaving 7 bases of the junction unmatched. Germline CDR1 is SGHRS and CDR2 is YFSETQ. The CDR3 sequence is 16 residues long.

V is TRBV20-1 and J is TRBJ1-5; D perhaps matches TRBD1 (6 bases). Germline CDR1 DFQATT, CDR2 SNEGSKA (reference sequence). The CDR3 contains 15 residues. The V end lost 1 base, the J end lost 3 bases, and 13 bases lay between the germline ends. The CDR3 DNA sequence: TGCAGTGCTAGAGTTTCAGGGGACTTCAATCAGCCCCAGCATTTT. Translating it yields CSARVSGDFNQPQHF.

The chain combines TRBV7-4 with TRBJ1-4, with D maybe TRBD1 (5 bases). This CDR3 region has 13 residues. Germline assignment: CDR1 SGHVT and CDR2 SQSDAQ. V lost 8 bases and J 3 bases, leaving 10 bases between the germline ends. CDR3 in DNA: TGTGCCAGCGGGAGGGGAGCTAATGAAAAACTGTTTTTT. This translates into CASGRGANEKLFF.

This clonotype appeared a few times. The rearrangement links TRBV20-1 to TRBJ2-7; D unclear. CDR1 is DFQATT and CDR2 is SNEGSKA in the germline V gene (reference sequence). The CDR3 is made up of 14 amino acids. V lost 6 bases and J 0 bases, leaving 15 bases between the germline ends. As DNA, the CDR3 is TGCAGTGCCTATACTGAAAGCCCCTCCTACGAGCAGTACTTC. It yields the protein CSAYTESPSYEQYF.

This sequence joins TRBV27 and TRBJ2-2, with 8 bases that match TRBD2. From germline, CDR1 is MNHEY and CDR2 SMNVEV (reference sequence). The CDR3 length is 15 residues. The V and J ends lost 7 bases and 7 bases, in that order; junction bases with no gene match: 11. The chain's CDR3 is CASTWAGGRVGELFF. The DNA of the CDR3 is TGTGCCAGCACATGGGCGGGGGGCCGAGTCGGGGAGCTGTTTTTT.

The chain has TRBV20-1 and TRBJ2-2, with a weak D call TRBD2 (6 bases). The CDR3 runs to 15 residues. The V gene's germline CDR1 is DFQATT and CDR2 SNEGSKA (reference sequence). V gave up 0 bases and J gave up 4 bases, with 12 bases separating them. The CDR3 here is CSARDREGGTGELFF. DNA of the CDR3: TGCAGTGCTAGAGACCGAGAGGGAGGCACCGGGGAGCTGTTTTTT.

This clonotype was seen a handful of times. The rearrangement links TRBV7-8 to TRBJ2-1; 8 bases are a match to TRBD2. CDR1 and CDR2 from the germline V gene are SGHVS and FQNEAQ. The ends lost 2 bases at V and 5 bases at J; junction bases unmatched: 8. CDR3 length equals 16 residues. CDR3 residues: CASSLWGTSGHNEQFF. In nucleotides, the CDR3 is TGTGCCAGCAGCTTATGGGGCACTAGCGGCCACAATGAGCAGTTCTTC.

The J gene is TRBJ1-3, the V gene TRBV27; D is unclear. CDR1 and CDR2 (germline): MNHEY, SMNVEV (reference sequence). The CDR3 contains 13 residues. Trimming removed 0 bases from V and 4 bases from J, with 4 bases in between. The CDR3 region has the DNA TGTGCCAGCAGTTTATCGATGGGAAACACCATATATTTT. Translation gives CASSLSMGNTIYF.

The V gene is TRBV20-1, the J gene TRBJ1-2; no definite D call. This CDR3 contains 11 residues. Per the germline V gene, CDR1 is DFQATT and CDR2 is SNEGSKA (reference sequence). V was cut by 6 bases and J by 2 bases, with 7 bases left in between. The CDR3 protein is CSAATNYGYTF. CDR3 sequence (DNA): TGCAGTGCCGCAACAAACTATGGCTACACCTTC.

In this sample, this clonotype turned up a few times. The chain employs TRBV20-1 and TRBJ1-4; D is unclear. V was cut by 4 bases and J by 6 bases, with 12 bases left in between. Germline V gene lookup returns CDR1 DFQATT and CDR2 SNEGSKA (reference sequence). The CDR3 is 13 amino acids. The CDR3: CSATRRVDEKLFF. CDR3 DNA: TGCAGTGCTACCCGAAGGGTAGATGAAAAACTGTTTTTT.

This clonotype was picked up a small number of times. The rearrangement uses TRBV4-1 and TRBJ1-1, with D possibly TRBD1 on 5 matching bases. Germline CDR1 and CDR2: MGHRA and YSYEKL. V was pared by 3 bases and J by 0 bases, with 8 bases between. CDR3 length: 14 amino acids. In nucleotides, the CDR3 is TGCGCCAGCAGCCACGCGACAGTGAACACTGAAGCTTTCTTT. Its translation is CASSHATVNTEAFF.

Concerning this clonotype: A much larger clonotype is one base distant, so this may be a read error. The chain recombines TRBV11-3 with TRBJ2-1; D remains ambiguous. The CDR3 covers 11 residues. Germline loops: CDR1 SGHNT, CDR2 YENEEA. V lost 0 bases and J lost 6, with 0 bases in between. CDR3 DNA: TGTGCCAGCAGCTTAGACAATGAGCAGTTCTTC. Encoded protein: CASSLDNEQFF.

The V call is TRBV7-9, the J call TRBJ1-4; the D gene is possibly TRBD1 (5 bases). Trimming left V 5 bases short and J 5 bases short, with 9 bases between. The CDR3 runs to 13 residues. CDR1 and CDR2 (germline): SEHNR, FQNEAQ (reference sequence). The CDR3 reads CASSIGGNEKLFF. The CDR3 DNA reads as TGTGCCAGCAGCATTGGGGGGAATGAAAAACTGTTTTTT.

This clonotype was counted between two and nine times. The chain links TRBV19 to TRBJ2-4; 8 nucleotides align to TRBD2. From germline, CDR1 is LNHDA and CDR2 SQIVND (reference sequence). V was pared by 6 bases and J by 8 bases, with 6 bases of the junction left unmatched. The CDR3 length is 13 residues. The CDR3 here is CASSPLAEDIQYF. In DNA, the CDR3 is TGTGCCAGTAGCCCACTAGCGGAGGACATTCAGTACTTC.

The chain recombines TRBV2 with TRBJ1-5, with 9 bases that match TRBD1. CDR1 is SNHLY, CDR2 FYNNEI, per germline. This CDR3 is built from 15 residues. With 1 base clipped from V and 4 bases from J, the junction kept 2 bases outside the gene matches. The CDR3 reads CASSEEGQGNQPQHF. CDR3 sequence (DNA): TGTGCCAGCAGTGAAGAGGGACAGGGAAATCAGCCCCAGCATTTT.

This clonotype showed up just a few times. The V call is TRBV6-2 or TRBV6-3, the J call TRBJ2-7; the match to TRBD1 covers 9 bases. Trimming cost V 2 bases and J 3 bases; bases outside gene matches: 2. Per the germline V gene, CDR1 is MNHEY and CDR2 is SVGEGT. This CDR3 has 14 residues. CDR3 in DNA: TGTGCCAGCAGTTACGGGGGACAGGGCTACGAGCAGTACTTC. It translates to CASSYGGQGYEQYF.

The rearrangement joins TRBV4-1 to TRBJ2-1; tentatively, D is TRBD2 (5 bases). The CDR3 is made up of 15 amino acids. From germline, CDR1 is MGHRA and CDR2 YSYEKL. Trimming left V 6 bases short and J 0 bases short, with 12 bases between. The CDR3: CASRSGADSYNEQFF. The DNA of the CDR3 is TGCGCCAGCAGATCTGGAGCGGACTCCTACAATGAGCAGTTCTTC.

The chain has TRBV28 and TRBJ1-2, with D tentatively TRBD1 (5 bases). V was trimmed by 2 bases and J by 2 bases, leaving 12 bases between them. The CDR3 consists of 15 residues. Germline V lookup: CDR1 MDHEN, CDR2 SYDVKM. CDR3 in amino acids: CASSLPPEGNYGYTF. The CDR3 coding sequence is TGTGCCAGCAGTTTACCGCCGGAGGGGAACTATGGCTACACCTTC.